This TCR beta chain was identified in a study of CD8+ T cells in alopecia areata. Overall study context: Tofacitinib was given for 6 to 18 months, then stopped for 6 months.

Worth noting for this clone: Its specificity is unknown. Distinct nucleotide sequences in the sample also encode this CDR3.

Study results and caveats: While tofacitinib was given, many expanded lesional clones persisted in scalp and blood.

In each case, RNA was isolated and then reverse transcribed into cDNA as the sequencing template. TCRdb keeps only in-frame clones here, not all; method: immunoSEQ multiplex PCR. The sample yields some 44,000 clones, roughly 89% seen once. The treatment: oral pan-JAK inhibitor, 5-10 mg twice daily. The germline V gene encodes CDR1 MDHEN and CDR2 SYDVKM. Trimming left V 1 base short and J 0 bases short, with 7 bases between. CDR3 size: 15 residues. This clonotype was sampled from a human donor with alopecia areata. Sequencing was performed on CD8+ T cells sorted from blood, taken at week 24, from a patient treated with tofacitinib. The chain combines TRBV28 with TRBJ2-1, with D unresolved. The CDR3 region has the DNA TGTGCCAGCAGTTTATTGGGAAACTCCTACAATGAGCAGTTCTTC. Protein product: CASSLLGNSYNEQFF.